The entry below describes one TCR beta chain. The antigen remains unidentified. The study ran its PCR with 60 Vbeta and 13 Jbeta primers. Original processing notes: Approximately 11 million of some 80 million unique TCR beta chains were shared, per a later count. The assay was immunoSEQ multiplex PCR, and TCRdb's table has in-frame clones only and misses some. V, J and clone size reflect that table, while D and trimming were determined from the DNA. The sample carries 150,000 to 170,000 clones, around 79% recorded once. The sample belongs to a study of cytomegalovirus exposure and HLA in healthy donors. Turning to the study itself: Tens of millions of unique TCR sequences came from HLA-typed donors in an early release. Ancestry clustering placed about 80% of roughly 400 genotyped donors in the Caucasian-associated cluster.

General study points: The study dropped some indistinguishable V segments, TRBV6-2 and TRBV6-3 among them.

This CDR3 contains 12 residues. Losses at the gene ends were 10 bases for V and 4 bases for J; bases not matched to a gene: 5. The germline V gene has CDR1 LNHDA and CDR2 SQIVND (reference sequence). The genes are TRBV19 and TRBJ2-5; TRBD1 aligns across 8 bases. The clonotype was recovered from a man in his thirties or forties in good health and CMV-seropositive. Sequencing was carried out using PBMCs. CDR3: CATGQGIETQYF. The CDR3 region has the DNA TGTGCCACCGGACAGGGAATAGAGACCCAGTACTTC.